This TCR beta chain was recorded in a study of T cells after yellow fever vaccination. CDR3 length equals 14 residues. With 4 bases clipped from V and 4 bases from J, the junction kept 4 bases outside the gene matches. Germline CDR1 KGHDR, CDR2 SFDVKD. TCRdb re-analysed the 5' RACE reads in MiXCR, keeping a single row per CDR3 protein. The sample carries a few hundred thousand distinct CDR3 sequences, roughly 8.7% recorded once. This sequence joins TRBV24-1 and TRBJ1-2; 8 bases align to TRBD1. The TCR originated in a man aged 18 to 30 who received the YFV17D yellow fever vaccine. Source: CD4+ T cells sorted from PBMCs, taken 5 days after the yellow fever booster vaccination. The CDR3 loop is CATSDPDRGYGYTF. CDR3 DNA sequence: TGTGCCACCAGTGACCCCGACAGGGGCTATGGCTACACCTTC.